This TCR beta chain was sequenced during a study of cytotoxic CD8 clonotypes in ibrutinib-treated CLL. Findings and limits, study-wide: Rare overall, public clonotypes shrank or held steady under therapy.

A word on this clone: The target antigen is unknown.

This CDR3 has 18 amino acids. Germline-derived CDR1 and CDR2 are LNHNV and YYDKDF (reference sequence). Trimming removed 1 base at V and 2 bases at J, with 19 bases between. Method: immunoSEQ multiplex PCR; TCRdb's copy keeps in-frame clones and lacks some. The sample carries 150,000 to 200,000 clones, 88% recorded once. Sequences were derived from PBMCs, sampled at disease progression, from a patient treated with ibrutinib. The genes are TRBV15 and TRBJ2-3; D not certain. The TCR was taken from a human donor with chronic lymphocytic leukemia. The CDR3 DNA reads as TGTGCCACCAGCAGAGGCTCCCTCCGGGCGGCGACCACAGATACGCAGTATTTT. Protein product: CATSRGSLRAATTDTQYF.